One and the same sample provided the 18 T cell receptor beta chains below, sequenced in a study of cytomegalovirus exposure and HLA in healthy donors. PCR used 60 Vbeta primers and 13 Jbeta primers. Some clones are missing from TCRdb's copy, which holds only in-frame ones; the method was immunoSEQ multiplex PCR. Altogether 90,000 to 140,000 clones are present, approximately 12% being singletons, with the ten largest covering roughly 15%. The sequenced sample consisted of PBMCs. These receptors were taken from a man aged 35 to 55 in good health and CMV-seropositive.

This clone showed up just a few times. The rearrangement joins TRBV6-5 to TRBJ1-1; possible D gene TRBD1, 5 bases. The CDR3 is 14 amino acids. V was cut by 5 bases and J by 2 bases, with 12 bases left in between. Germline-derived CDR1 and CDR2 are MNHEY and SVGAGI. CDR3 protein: CASSPRGENTEAFF. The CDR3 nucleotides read TGTGCCAGCAGTCCCCGGGGGGAAAACACTGAAGCTTTCTTT.

The CDR3 protein is CASSQVQETESEKLFF. The CDR3, as DNA: TGCGCCAGCAGCCAAGTGCAGGAGACAGAATCCGAAAAACTGTTTTTT. This chain joins TRBV4-1 and TRBJ1-4; TRBD1 is a possible D gene (5 bases). Trimming removed 1 base from V and 8 bases from J, with 17 bases in between. The CDR3 totals 16 residues. The germline gives CDR1 MGHRA, CDR2 YSYEKL.

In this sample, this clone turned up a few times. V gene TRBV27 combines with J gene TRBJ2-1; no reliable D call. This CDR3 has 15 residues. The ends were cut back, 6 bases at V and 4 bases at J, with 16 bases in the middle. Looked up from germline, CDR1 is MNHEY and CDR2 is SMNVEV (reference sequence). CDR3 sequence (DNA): TGTGCCAGCAGCCATACAGCACTCGTTTACAATGAGCAGTTCTTC. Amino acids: CASSHTALVYNEQFF.

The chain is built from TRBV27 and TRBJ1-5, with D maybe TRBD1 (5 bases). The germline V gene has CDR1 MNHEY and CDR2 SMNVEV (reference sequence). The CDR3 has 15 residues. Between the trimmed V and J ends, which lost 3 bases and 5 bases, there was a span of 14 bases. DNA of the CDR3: TGTGCCAGCAGTTTGTCCAGACAGAGCTATCAGCCCCAGCATTTT. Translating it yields CASSLSRQSYQPQHF.

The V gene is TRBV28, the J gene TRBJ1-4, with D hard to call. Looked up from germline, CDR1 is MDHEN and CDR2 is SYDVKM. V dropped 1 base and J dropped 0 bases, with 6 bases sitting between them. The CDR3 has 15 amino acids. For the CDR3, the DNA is TGTGCCAGCAGTTTATCTGCTACAACTAATGAAAAACTGTTTTTT. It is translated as CASSLSATTNEKLFF.

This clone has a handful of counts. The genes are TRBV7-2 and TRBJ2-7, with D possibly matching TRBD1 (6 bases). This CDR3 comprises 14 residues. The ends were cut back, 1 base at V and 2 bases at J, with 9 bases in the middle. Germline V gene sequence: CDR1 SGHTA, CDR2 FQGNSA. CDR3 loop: CASSLGDTAYEQYF. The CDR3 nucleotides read TGTGCCAGCAGCTTAGGGGACACAGCCTACGAGCAGTACTTC.

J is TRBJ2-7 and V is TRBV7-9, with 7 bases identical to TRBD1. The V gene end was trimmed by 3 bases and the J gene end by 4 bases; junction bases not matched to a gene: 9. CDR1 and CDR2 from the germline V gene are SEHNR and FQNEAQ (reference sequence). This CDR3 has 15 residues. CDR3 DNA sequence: TGTGCCAGCAGCTTGGAGACCGGGACAGAGTACGAGCAGTACTTC. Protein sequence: CASSLETGTEYEQYF. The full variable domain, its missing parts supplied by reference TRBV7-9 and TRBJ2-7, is DTGVSQNPRHKITKRGQNVTFRCDPISEHNRLYWYRQTLGQGPEFLTYFQNEAQLEKSRLLSDRFSAERPKGSFSTLEIQRTEQGDSAMYLCASSLETGTEYEQYFGPGTRLTVT.

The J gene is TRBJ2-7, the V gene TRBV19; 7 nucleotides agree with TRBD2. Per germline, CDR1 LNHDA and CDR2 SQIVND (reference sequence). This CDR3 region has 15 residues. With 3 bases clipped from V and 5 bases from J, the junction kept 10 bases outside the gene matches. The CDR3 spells CASSIAPGGDHEQYF. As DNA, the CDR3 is TGTGCCAGTAGTATCGCGCCTGGGGGGGACCACGAGCAGTACTTC.

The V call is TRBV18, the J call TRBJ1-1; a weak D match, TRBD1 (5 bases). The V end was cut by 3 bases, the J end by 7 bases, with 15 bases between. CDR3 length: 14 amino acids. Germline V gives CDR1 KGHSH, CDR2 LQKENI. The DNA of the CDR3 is TGTGCCAGCTCACCTCAAGGGGCGTTCAATGAAGCTTTCTTT. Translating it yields CASSPQGAFNEAFF.

The CDR3 bases are TGTGCCAGCAGCAGACTCAGCAGCGCATACAATGAGCAGTTCTTC. Translated, it gives CASSRLSSAYNEQFF. This chain uses TRBV21-1 with TRBJ2-1; the table calls TRBD2, which could not be checked here. TRBV21-1 constitutes a pseudogene. The CDR3 has 15 amino acids.

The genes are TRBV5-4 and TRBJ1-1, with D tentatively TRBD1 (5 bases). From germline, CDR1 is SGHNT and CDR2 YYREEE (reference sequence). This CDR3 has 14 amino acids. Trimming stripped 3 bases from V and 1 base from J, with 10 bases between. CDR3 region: CASSWGRTNTEAFF. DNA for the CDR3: TGTGCCAGCAGCTGGGGCAGGACGAACACTGAAGCTTTCTTT. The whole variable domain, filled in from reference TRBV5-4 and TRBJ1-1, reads ETGVTQSPTHLIKTRGQQVTLRCSSQSGHNTVSWYQQALGQGPQFIFQYYREEENGRGNFPPRFSGLQFPNYSSELNVNALELDDSALYLCASSWGRTNTEAFFGQGTRLTVV.

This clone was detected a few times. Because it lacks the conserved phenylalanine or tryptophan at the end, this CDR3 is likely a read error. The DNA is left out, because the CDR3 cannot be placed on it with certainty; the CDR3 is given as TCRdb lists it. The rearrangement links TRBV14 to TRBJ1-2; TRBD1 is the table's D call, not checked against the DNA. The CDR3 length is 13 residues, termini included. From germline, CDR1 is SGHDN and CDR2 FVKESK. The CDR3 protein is CASRHGTVYGYNV.

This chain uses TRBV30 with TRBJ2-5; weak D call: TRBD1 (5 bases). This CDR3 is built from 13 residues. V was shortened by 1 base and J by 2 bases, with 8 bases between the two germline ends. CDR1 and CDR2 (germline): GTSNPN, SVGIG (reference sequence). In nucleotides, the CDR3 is TGTGCCTGGAGTGGAAAGGGGCAAGAGACCCAGTACTTC. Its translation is CAWSGKGQETQYF.

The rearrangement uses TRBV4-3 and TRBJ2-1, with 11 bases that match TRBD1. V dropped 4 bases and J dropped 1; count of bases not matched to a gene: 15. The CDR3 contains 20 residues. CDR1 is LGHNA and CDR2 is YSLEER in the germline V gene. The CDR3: CASSPERGTGGPRSYNEQFF. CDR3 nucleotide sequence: TGCGCCAGCAGCCCAGAAAGAGGGACAGGGGGTCCTAGATCCTACAATGAGCAGTTCTTC.

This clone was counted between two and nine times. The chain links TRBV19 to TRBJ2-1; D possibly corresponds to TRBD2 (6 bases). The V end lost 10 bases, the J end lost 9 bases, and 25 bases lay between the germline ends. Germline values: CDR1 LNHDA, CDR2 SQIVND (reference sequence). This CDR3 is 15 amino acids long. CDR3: CATHPPSSGVAEQFF. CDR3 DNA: TGTGCCACCCACCCCCCTAGCTCGGGGGTCGCTGAGCAGTTCTTC.

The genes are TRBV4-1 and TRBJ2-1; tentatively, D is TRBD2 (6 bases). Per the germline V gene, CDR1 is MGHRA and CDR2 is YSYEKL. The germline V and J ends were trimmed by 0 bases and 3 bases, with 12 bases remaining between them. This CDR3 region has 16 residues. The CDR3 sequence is CASSQEAGRSYNEQFF. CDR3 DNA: TGCGCCAGCAGCCAAGAAGCCGGGAGAAGCTACAATGAGCAGTTCTTC.

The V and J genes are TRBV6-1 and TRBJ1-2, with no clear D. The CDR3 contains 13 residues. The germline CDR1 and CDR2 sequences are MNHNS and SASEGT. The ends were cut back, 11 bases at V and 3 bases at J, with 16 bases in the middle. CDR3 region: CALYRVWDYGYTF. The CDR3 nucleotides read TGTGCCCTCTACCGGGTATGGGACTATGGCTACACCTTC.

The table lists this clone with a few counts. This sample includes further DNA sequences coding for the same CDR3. CDR3 sequence reads: CASRGGTEAFF. As DNA, the CDR3 is TGTGCCAGCAGAGGGGGCACTGAAGCTTTCTTT. The chain links TRBV27 to TRBJ1-1; TRBD1 is a possible D gene (6 bases). The ends were cut back, 6 bases at V and 4 bases at J, with 6 bases in the middle. The germline CDR1 and CDR2 sequences are MNHEY and SMNVEV (reference sequence). There are 11 residues in the CDR3.